Shown below are 28 T cell receptor beta chains from a single sample sequenced in a study of T-cell memory formation after mild COVID-19. TCRdb independently ran MiXCR on the 5' RACE reads; one entry per CDR3 protein. This sample has around 180,000 distinct CDR3 sequences, with around 15% found just once. Sequenced input: PBMCs or a T cell subset sorted from them (not recorded which). These receptors were obtained from an adult woman who had mild COVID-19 (a few samples of this study predate the infection). Cell type and time point are not known.

This clonotype turned up a few times. CDR3 sequence (DNA): TGCGCCAGCAGCCGACTAGTCCCTGAGACCCAGTACTTC. It encodes CASSRLVPETQYF. V and J are TRBV5-1 and TRBJ2-5; TRBD2 might be the D (6 bases). Germline CDR1 SGHRS, CDR2 YFSETQ. This CDR3 region has 13 residues. The ends were cut back, 4 bases at V and 5 bases at J, with 12 bases in the middle. Based on the CDR3 plus reference TRBV5-1 and TRBJ2-5, the full variable domain is KAGVTQTPRYLIKTRGQQVTLSCSPISGHRSVSWYQQTPGQGLQFLFEYFSETQRNKGNFPGRFSGRQFSNSRSEMNVSTLELGDSALYLCASSRLVPETQYFGPGTRLLVL.

This clonotype was seen a few times. CDR3 loop: CASRGLAGGPETDTQYF. CDR3 bases: TGTGCCAGCAGGGGACTAGCGGGAGGGCCGGAGACAGATACGCAGTATTTT. The chain carries TRBV12-3 or TRBV12-4 and TRBJ2-3; 16 nucleotides line up with TRBD2. J was trimmed by 3 bases and V by 6 bases; bases with no gene match: 6. The CDR3 loop spans 17 amino acids.

The gene calls are TRBV6-2 or TRBV6-3 and TRBJ2-1; 7 positions agree with TRBD1. The V gene's germline CDR1 is MNHEY and CDR2 SVGEGT. J lost 7 bases, V lost 6 bases, and 9 bases had no gene match. The CDR3 loop spans 14 amino acids. CDR3 bases: TGTGCCAGCAGGGTGGGGACAGTGGGGAATGAGCAGTTCTTC. It yields the protein CASRVGTVGNEQFF.

This clonotype was seen more than once but under ten times. The V gene is TRBV4-2, the J gene TRBJ2-3, with D tentatively TRBD1 or TRBD2 (5 bases each). Germline values: CDR1 LGHNA, CDR2 YNFKEQ. The CDR3 covers 16 residues. The V gene lost 2 bases and the J gene lost 6 bases, with 18 bases spanning the gap. The CDR3 DNA sequence: TGTGCCAGCAGCCAAAAACAGGATCCTGAGGGCGATACGCAGTATTTT. Amino acid sequence: CASSQKQDPEGDTQYF.

V is TRBV6-5 and J is TRBJ2-5; D gene unclear. The germline CDR1 and CDR2 sequences are MNHEY and SVGAGI. The CDR3 is 14 amino acids. V dropped 1 base and J dropped 5 bases, with 11 bases sitting between them. The CDR3 here is CASSYFSGTETQYF. CDR3 DNA: TGTGCCAGCAGTTACTTCTCGGGCACCGAGACCCAGTACTTC.

The chain couples TRBV6-2 or TRBV6-3 to TRBJ2-2; no reliable D call. The V end lost 9 bases, the J end lost 16 bases, and 18 bases lay between the germline ends. This CDR3 region has 11 residues. Germline V gives CDR1 MNHEY, CDR2 SVGEGT. The CDR3 here is CASSNGRRRFF. In DNA, the CDR3 is TGTGCCAGTAGCAACGGCAGAAGACGGTTTTTT.

This clonotype was observed a few times. This chain joins TRBV6-1 and TRBJ2-7; TRBD1 aligns across 7 bases. This CDR3 spans 13 amino acids. V trimming: 5 bases; J trimming: 6 bases; junction bases outside the gene matches: 7. CDR1 is MNHNS, CDR2 SASEGT, per germline. Here the CDR3 DNA reads TGTGCCAGCAGTCCCGGGACAGCTCTCGAGCAGTACTTC. It encodes CASSPGTALEQYF.

There are a few counts of this clonotype. This chain connects TRBV20-1 to TRBJ2-1, with TRBD2 identical over 9 bases. This CDR3 has 14 residues. V gave up 6 bases and J gave up 3 bases; unmatched junction bases: 6. Germline-derived CDR1 and CDR2 are DFQATT and SNEGSKA (reference sequence). The DNA of the CDR3 is TGCAGTGCCCAAGCGGGGGGCTACTACAATGAGCAGTTCTTC. Amino acids: CSAQAGGYYNEQFF.

The rearrangement uses TRBV18 and TRBJ2-7, with TRBD1 as a possible D gene (6 bases). Germline assignment: CDR1 KGHSH and CDR2 LQKENI. The CDR3 consists of 14 residues. The V gene lost 5 bases and the J gene lost 2 bases, with 13 bases spanning the gap. The CDR3 loop reads CASSSPGTPYEQYF. In nucleotides, the CDR3 is TGTGCCAGCTCAAGCCCCGGGACACCCTACGAGCAGTACTTC. The entire variable domain, with the rest obtained from reference TRBV18 and TRBJ2-7, is as follows: NAGVMQNPRHLVRRRGQEARLRCSPMKGHSHVYWYRQLPEEGLKFMVYLQKENIIDESGMPKERFSAEFPKEGPSILRIQQVVRGDSAAYFCASSSPGTPYEQYFGPGTRLTVT.

The gene calls are TRBV3-1 and TRBJ2-5, with D perhaps matching TRBD2 (5 bases). The germline V gene encodes CDR1 LGHDT and CDR2 YNNKEL (reference sequence). V lost 3 bases and J lost 3, with 17 bases in between. The CDR3 length is 16 residues. The CDR3 DNA sequence: TGTGCCAGCAGCCACCGCCTGAGGCTAGCCAAAGAGACCCAGTACTTC. Amino acids: CASSHRLRLAKETQYF.

The table lists this clonotype with many counts. CDR3 bases: TGCGCCAGCAGCCAAGTCTGGGGTGGGGCCAACGTCCTGACTTTC. It translates to CASSQVWGGANVLTF. This chain joins TRBV4-1 and TRBJ2-6, with D uncertain. V dropped 1 base and J dropped 3 bases, with 7 bases sitting between them. Germline values: CDR1 MGHRA, CDR2 YSYEKL. The CDR3 contains 15 residues.

This clonotype was recorded a few times. The chain links TRBV6-2 or TRBV6-3 to TRBJ1-1; 7 nucleotides agree with TRBD1. The CDR3 contains 14 residues. Germline CDR1 is MNHEY and CDR2 is SVGEGT. J gave up 1 base and V 7 bases, and 6 bases lay outside the gene matches. This chain's CDR3 is CASKWGTANTEAFF. CDR3 nucleotides: TGTGCCAGCAAATGGGGGACAGCGAACACTGAAGCTTTCTTT.

V and J are TRBV6-1 and TRBJ1-5; the D is unclear. Trimming removed 6 bases at V and 1 base at J, with 7 bases between. This CDR3 comprises 13 residues. The germline V gene has CDR1 MNHNS and CDR2 SASEGT. CDR3 region: CASRETSNQPQHF. CDR3 nucleotides: TGTGCCAGCAGGGAGACAAGCAATCAGCCCCAGCATTTT.

The chain links TRBV20-1 to TRBJ1-2; D may be TRBD1 (6 bases). V dropped 2 bases and J dropped 7 bases, with 11 bases sitting between them. The germline CDR1 and CDR2 sequences are DFQATT and SNEGSKA (reference sequence). This CDR3 region has 12 residues. CDR3 nucleotide sequence: TGCAGTGCTAGATCTCAAGGGGGTGGCTACACCTTC. Amino acid sequence: CSARSQGGGYTF.

In this sample, this clonotype turned up a few times. This chain links TRBV7-2 with TRBJ2-3; weak D call: TRBD1 (6 bases). The CDR3 is 14 amino acids. Germline V CDR1 and CDR2: SGHTA, FQGNSA. The V gene lost 6 bases and the J gene lost 1 base, with 11 bases spanning the gap. This CDR3 reads CASRTRQGTDTQYF. Written as DNA, the CDR3 is TGTGCCAGCAGAACCCGACAGGGCACAGATACGCAGTATTTT.

This clonotype appeared a few times. The chain couples TRBV7-2 to TRBJ2-7; the D is unclear. V was clipped by 6 bases and J by 2 bases, with 14 bases between them. Germline lookup yields CDR1 SGHTA and CDR2 FQGNSA. The CDR3 is 14 residues long. CDR3 sequence reads: CASSSSVVPYEQYF. CDR3 coding DNA: TGTGCCAGCAGTTCATCCGTGGTGCCCTACGAGCAGTACTTC.

This clonotype was seen just once. This sequence joins TRBV9 and TRBJ2-6, with 8 nucleotides matching TRBD1. Trimming took 0 bases from V and 1 from J; bases not matched to a gene: 0. Per germline, CDR1 SGDLS and CDR2 YYNGEE. The length of the CDR3 is 16 residues. CDR3: CASSVGQGSGANVLTF. CDR3 nucleotide sequence: TGTGCCAGCAGCGTAGGACAGGGGTCTGGGGCCAACGTCCTGACTTTC.

This chain links TRBV24-1 with TRBJ2-1, with D hard to call. Germline-derived CDR1 and CDR2 are KGHDR and SFDVKD. V gave up 1 base and J gave up 4 bases, with 13 bases separating them. The CDR3 has 16 amino acids. CDR3 protein: CATSDFRSSGYNEQFF. The DNA of the CDR3 is TGTGCCACCAGTGATTTCAGGTCTAGTGGATACAATGAGCAGTTCTTC.

This clonotype has at least ten counts. The genes are TRBV24-1 and TRBJ2-5; D unresolved. The V and J ends lost 3 bases and 9 bases respectively, with 7 bases between them. The V gene's germline CDR1 is KGHDR and CDR2 SFDVKD. This CDR3 comprises 11 residues. DNA for the CDR3: TGTGCCACCAGTGATGGGGATCCCCAGTACTTC. This gives the protein CATSDGDPQYF.

This clonotype was detected only once. The chain employs TRBV18 and TRBJ1-1, with 7 bases lining up with TRBD1. There are 17 residues in the CDR3. Germline V gene data show CDR1 as KGHSH and CDR2 as LQKENI. Trimming removed 3 bases from V and 0 bases from J; junction bases left unmatched: 10. The CDR3, as DNA: TGTGCCAGCTCACCCCCGGCAGGGGGACCCTTGAACACTGAAGCTTTCTTT. Its translation is CASSPPAGGPLNTEAFF. The whole variable domain, filled in from reference TRBV18 and TRBJ1-1, reads NAGVMQNPRHLVRRRGQEARLRCSPMKGHSHVYWYRQLPEEGLKFMVYLQKENIIDESGMPKERFSAEFPKEGPSILRIQQVVRGDSAAYFCASSPPAGGPLNTEAFFGQGTRLTVV.

This clonotype was recorded a few times. As DNA, the CDR3 is TGCGCCAGCAAAGGGACGGCAAGATACGAGCAGTACTTC. Translated: CASKGTARYEQYF. The chain has TRBV5-1 and TRBJ2-7; either TRBD1 or TRBD2 may fit D (5 bases each). This CDR3 has 13 residues. Per the germline V gene, CDR1 is SGHRS and CDR2 is YFSETQ. V gave up 6 bases and J gave up 4 bases, with 14 bases separating them.

This clonotype came up a few times. The CDR3 sequence is CASSLTEDGPQHF. CDR3 bases: TGTGCCAGCAGCTTAACGGAGGACGGGCCCCAGCATTTT. The genes are TRBV7-3 and TRBJ1-5; no firm D call. The CDR3 is 13 amino acids. V shed 0 bases and J shed 9 bases, with 9 bases lying between them. The V gene's germline CDR1 is SGHTA and CDR2 FQGTGA.

V and J are TRBV20-1 and TRBJ2-1; TRBD2 matches 9 bases. V dropped 6 bases and J dropped 5; count of bases not matched to a gene: 11. The V gene's germline CDR1 is DFQATT and CDR2 SNEGSKA (reference sequence). The CDR3 sequence is 15 residues long. CDR3 in amino acids: CSARISGRYHNEQFF. In DNA form, the CDR3 reads TGCAGTGCGAGGATTAGCGGGAGATACCACAATGAGCAGTTCTTC.

V and J are TRBV12-3 or TRBV12-4 and TRBJ1-5; a possible D gene is TRBD1 (5 bases). CDR3 size: 12 residues. Trimming removed 6 bases from V and 11 bases from J, with 14 bases in between. The CDR3 bases are TGTGCCAGCAGCACGGGGACGCTGACCCAGCATTTT. Translation: CASSTGTLTQHF.

This clonotype was picked up a small number of times. The V and J genes are TRBV29-1 and TRBJ2-7, with TRBD2 matching 10 bases. Germline lookup yields CDR1 SQVTM and CDR2 ANQGSEA. After removal of 7 bases from V and 3 bases from J, the junction contained 12 bases not matched to a gene. The CDR3 totals 15 residues. The CDR3 spells CSALGSSGRFYEQYF. The CDR3 DNA reads TGCAGCGCCCTCGGCAGTAGCGGGAGGTTCTACGAGCAGTACTTC.

This clonotype was detected only a few times. CDR3 amino acids: CASSLIDVTYEQYF. The CDR3 nucleotides are TGCGCCAGCAGCTTAATTGATGTCACCTACGAGCAGTACTTC. The V call is TRBV5-1, the J call TRBJ2-7, with unresolved D. Per the germline V gene, CDR1 is SGHRS and CDR2 is YFSETQ. This CDR3 has 14 residues. Trimming shortened V by 2 bases and J by 2 bases, and 11 bases separated the two germline ends.

The rearrangement links TRBV3-1 to TRBJ2-5; the D is unclear. The CDR3 has 13 amino acids. V dropped 3 bases and J dropped 2 bases, with 7 bases sitting between them. In germline, CDR1 is LGHDT, CDR2 YNNKEL (reference sequence). Here the CDR3 DNA reads TGTGCCAGCAGCCAGGGGAATCAAGAGACCCAGTACTTC. Translated, it gives CASSQGNQETQYF.

This clonotype was seen more than once but under ten times. The chain is built from TRBV27 and TRBJ2-7; D call uncertain. From germline, CDR1 is MNHEY and CDR2 SMNVEV (reference sequence). This CDR3 spans 15 amino acids. Trimming took 6 bases from V and 0 from J, leaving 15 bases between them. The CDR3 is CASRRSLLSSYEQYF. DNA for the CDR3: TGTGCCAGCAGACGAAGTCTCCTTAGCTCCTACGAGCAGTACTTC.